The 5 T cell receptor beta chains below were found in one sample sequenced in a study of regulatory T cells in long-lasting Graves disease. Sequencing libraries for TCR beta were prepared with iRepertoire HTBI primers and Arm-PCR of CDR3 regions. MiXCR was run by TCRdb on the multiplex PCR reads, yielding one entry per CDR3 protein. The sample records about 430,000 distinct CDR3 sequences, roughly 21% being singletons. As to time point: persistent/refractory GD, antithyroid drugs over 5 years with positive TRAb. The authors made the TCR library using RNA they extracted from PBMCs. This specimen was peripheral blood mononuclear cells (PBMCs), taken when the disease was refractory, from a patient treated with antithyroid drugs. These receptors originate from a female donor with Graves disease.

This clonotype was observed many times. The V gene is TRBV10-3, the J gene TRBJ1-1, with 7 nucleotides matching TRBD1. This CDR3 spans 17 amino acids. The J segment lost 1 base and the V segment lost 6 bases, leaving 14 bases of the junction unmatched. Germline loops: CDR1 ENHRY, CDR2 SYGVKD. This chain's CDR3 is CAIRDRTGTTENTEAFF. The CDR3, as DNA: TGTGCCATCAGAGATAGGACAGGAACGACGGAGAACACTGAAGCTTTCTTT.

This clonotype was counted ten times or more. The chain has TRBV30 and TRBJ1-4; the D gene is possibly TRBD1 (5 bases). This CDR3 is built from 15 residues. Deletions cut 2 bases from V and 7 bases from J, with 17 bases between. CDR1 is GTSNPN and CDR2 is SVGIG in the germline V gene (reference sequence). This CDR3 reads CAWSPPGLGGEKLFF. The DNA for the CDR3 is TGTGCCTGGAGTCCGCCGGGACTAGGAGGTGAAAAACTGTTTTTT.

DNA for the CDR3: TGTGCCAGCTCACCCCTTCCGGTCGGGACAACTAATGAAAAACTGTTTTTT. It translates to CASSPLPVGTTNEKLFF. This chain connects TRBV18 to TRBJ1-4; D gene ambiguous. Germline loops: CDR1 KGHSH, CDR2 LQKENI. The CDR3 is 17 residues long. The ends were cut back, 3 bases at V and 0 bases at J, with 14 bases in the middle.

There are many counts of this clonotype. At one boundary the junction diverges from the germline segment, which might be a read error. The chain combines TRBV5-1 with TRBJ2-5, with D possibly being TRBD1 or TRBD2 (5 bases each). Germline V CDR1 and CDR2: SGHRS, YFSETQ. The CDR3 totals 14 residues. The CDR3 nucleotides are TGTGCTAGCAGCTTAGGGTGGGGGCAAGAGACCCAGTACTTC. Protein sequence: CASSLGWGQETQYF.

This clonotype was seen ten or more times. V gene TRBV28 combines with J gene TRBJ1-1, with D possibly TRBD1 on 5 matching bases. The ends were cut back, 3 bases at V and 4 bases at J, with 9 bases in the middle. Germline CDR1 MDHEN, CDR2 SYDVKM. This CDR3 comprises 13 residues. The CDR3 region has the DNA TGTGCCAGCAGTTTTCGGGGGAGCACTGAAGCTTTCTTT. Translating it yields CASSFRGSTEAFF.